Listed below are T cell receptor beta chains from one sample, sequenced in a study of cytomegalovirus exposure and HLA in healthy donors. Sequenced by immunoSEQ multiplex PCR; TCRdb stores in-frame clones only, minus some. The table has about 89,000 clones, approximately 76% seen once; the top ten hold roughly 9.1%. The specimen sequenced was PBMCs. Receptor source: a young man in good health and CMV-seropositive. CDR3s include the opening cysteine and the closing phenylalanine or tryptophan. Fields, in order: J gene, V gene, clone size, D gene, CDR3 protein, CDR3 DNA. The D gene is left open where the match is weak. Not all rows give a size; the values are once, few, many and, for expanded clones, a class.

>TRBJ2-3|TRBV7-2|NA|TRBD2
CASSRHPGTSTDTQYF
TGTGCCAGCAGCCGTCACCCCGGGACTAGCACGGATACGCAGTATTTT
>TRBJ2-7|TRBV10-3|few|NA
CAIRLKSSTYEQYF
TGTGCCATCAGACTCAAAAGTTCTACCTACGAGCAGTACTTC
>TRBJ2-1|TRBV29-1|NA|TRBD2
CSVGLAGGLYNEQFF
TGCAGCGTGGGACTAGCGGGGGGGCTCTACAATGAGCAGTTCTTC
>TRBJ2-3|TRBV27|NA|NA
CASSFSASTDTQYF
TGTGCCAGCAGTTTTAGTGCTAGCACAGATACGCAGTATTTT
>TRBJ2-5|TRBV5-1|few|NA
CASSSKETQYF
TGCGCCAGCAGCTCAAAAGAGACCCAGTACTTC
>TRBJ2-3|TRBV5-1|NA|NA
CASSPDPRGTSTDTQYF
TGCGCCAGCAGCCCAGATCCGCGGGGGACAAGCACAGATACGCAGTATTTT
>TRBJ2-3|TRBV6-5|NA|NA
CASSPQDSTDTQYF
TGTGCCAGCAGTCCACAGGACAGCACAGATACGCAGTATTTT
>TRBJ2-7|TRBV19|NA|TRBD1
CASSKPGQVASYEQYF
TGTGCCAGTAGTAAACCGGGACAGGTTGCCTCCTACGAGCAGTACTTC
>TRBJ2-1|TRBV30|NA|NA
CAWSEGNEQFF
TGTGCCTGGAGCGAGGGCAATGAGCAGTTCTTC
>TRBJ1-2|TRBV5-1|NA|NA
CASSLAGQDHYGYTF
TGCGCCAGCAGCTTGGCCGGACAAGACCACTATGGCTACACCTTC
>TRBJ2-5|TRBV29-1|NA|NA
CSVGLSQGETQYF
TGCAGCGTTGGGCTGTCCCAGGGTGAGACCCAGTACTTC
>TRBJ2-2|TRBV19|NA|TRBD2
CASQKAGVTGELFF
TGTGCCAGCCAAAAGGCGGGGGTAACCGGGGAGCTGTTTTTT
>TRBJ1-2|TRBV5-6|NA|TRBD1
CASSWTDREHYGYTF
TGTGCCAGCAGCTGGACGGACAGGGAGCACTATGGCTACACCTTC
>TRBJ1-6|TRBV6-1|NA|TRBD1
CASSEDRPLGNSPLHF
TGTGCCAGCAGTGAGGACAGGCCTCTCGGTAATTCACCCCTCCACTTT
>TRBJ2-5|TRBV5-1|NA|TRBD1
CASSSGGTGKPTQETQYF
TGCGCCAGCAGCTCAGGCGGGACAGGGAAGCCCACACAAGAGACCCAGTACTTC
>TRBJ2-7|TRBV18|NA|NA
CASSLLGDYEQYF
TGTGCCAGCTCACTCCTCGGGGACTACGAGCAGTACTTC
>TRBJ1-2|TRBV6-1|NA|NA
CASSEMGADGYTF
TGTGCCAGCAGTGAAATGGGGGCGGACGGCTACACCTTC
>TRBJ2-1|TRBV5-4|NA|NA
CASSLIDGGRFPNEQFF
TGTGCCAGCAGCTTAATCGACGGGGGACGATTCCCTAATGAGCAGTTCTTC
>TRBJ2-3|TRBV13|NA|TRBD2
CASSPISLAGAGSTDTQYF
TGTGCCAGCAGCCCCATCTCGCTAGCGGGAGCCGGTAGCACAGATACGCAGTATTTT
>TRBJ1-3|TRBV18|once|TRBD1
CASSPRDSLSSGNTIYF
TGTGCCAGCTCACCACGGGACAGTTTGAGCTCTGGAAACACCATATATTTT
>TRBJ2-7|TRBV4-1|NA|TRBD2
CASSPGGSDEQYF
TGCGCCAGCAGCCCGGGGGGTTCGGACGAGCAGTACTTC
>TRBJ2-1|TRBV28|NA|NA
CASSLRGTTLGYNEQFF
TGTGCCAGCAGTTTACGAGGGACAACGTTAGGGTACAATGAGCAGTTCTTC
>TRBJ1-6|TRBV5-6|NA|TRBD1
CASSMGTGLNSPLHF
TGTGCCAGCAGCATGGGGACAGGGCTGAATTCACCCCTCCACTTT
>TRBJ1-2|TRBV9|NA|NA
CASGQNYGYTF
TGTGCCAGCGGACAGAACTATGGCTACACCTTC
>TRBJ1-2|TRBV6-1|NA|NA
CASSEGVGSLYGYTF
TGTGCCAGCAGTGAAGGGGTGGGCAGCCTCTATGGCTACACCTTC
>TRBJ1-1|TRBV2|few|TRBD1
CASSGGTGFPEAFF
TGTGCCAGCAGTGGAGGGACAGGGTTCCCTGAAGCTTTCTTT
>TRBJ1-6|TRBV2|NA|TRBD1
CASSDQQGPPAPLHF
TGTGCCAGCAGTGACCAACAGGGGCCCCCGGCACCCCTCCACTTT
>TRBJ2-7|TRBV11-1|NA|TRBD2
CASSHPRLAGGLSYEQYF
TGTGCCAGCAGCCACCCACGCCTAGCGGGGGGGCTCAGCTACGAGCAGTACTTC
>TRBJ2-1|TRBV19|NA|NA
CASERDSPYNEQFF
TGTGCCAGTGAACGGGACTCGCCCTACAATGAGCAGTTCTTC